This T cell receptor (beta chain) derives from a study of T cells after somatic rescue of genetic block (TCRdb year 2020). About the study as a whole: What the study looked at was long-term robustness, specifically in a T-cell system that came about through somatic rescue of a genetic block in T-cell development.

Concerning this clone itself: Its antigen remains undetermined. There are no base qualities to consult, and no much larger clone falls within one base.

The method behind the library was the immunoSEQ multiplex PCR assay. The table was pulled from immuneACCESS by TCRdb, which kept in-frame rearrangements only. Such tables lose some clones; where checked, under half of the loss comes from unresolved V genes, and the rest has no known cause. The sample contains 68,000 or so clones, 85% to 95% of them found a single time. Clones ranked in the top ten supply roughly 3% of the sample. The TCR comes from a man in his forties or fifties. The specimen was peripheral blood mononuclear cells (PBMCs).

The CDR3 reads as follows: CASTVIREGPPDTQYF. The DNA sequence reads TGTGCCAGCACCGTTATCCGGGAGGGCCCCCCAGATACGCAGTATTTT. The V and J genes are TRBV28 and TRBJ2-3; TRBD2 lines up with 8 middle nucleotides. The germline V gene supplies CDR1 MDHEN and CDR2 SYDVKM. Including the terminal cysteine and phenylalanine, the CDR3 comprises 16 residues. The retained sequence is limited to the CDR3, 48 bases, with the frame set at the first base. Germline trimming: 7 bases from V, 4 bases from J; junction bases outside gene matches: 13.